The next 2 T cell receptor beta chains were all read from a single sample in a study of blood T cell repertoires in COVID-19. Assay: immunoSEQ multiplex PCR; the TCRdb copy retains only in-frame clones and omits some. There are about 140,000 clones in the sample; about four fifths occur only once, and approximately 4% lies in the top ten. Material: peripheral blood. All receptors come from a woman aged 60-70 years with acute or convalescent COVID-19.

J is TRBJ1-4 and V is TRBV7-9; maybe TRBD1 (6 bases). V was shortened by 0 bases and J by 5 bases, with 7 bases between the two germline ends. Germline loops: CDR1 SEHNR, CDR2 FQNEAQ (reference sequence). This CDR3 spans 14 amino acids. DNA of the CDR3: TGTGCCAGCAGCTTAGCTGGGGGCAATGAAAAACTGTTTTTT. Its protein product is CASSLAGGNEKLFF.

This clone was picked up one time. This CDR3 reads CASLGSGSGTDTQYF. As DNA, the CDR3 is TGTGCCAGCTTGGGTAGCGGGAGCGGCACAGATACGCAGTATTTT. The chain carries TRBV28 and TRBJ2-3; 9 bases align to TRBD2. The CDR3 consists of 15 residues. Germline V lookup: CDR1 MDHEN, CDR2 SYDVKM. V gave up 8 bases and J gave up 1 base; unmatched junction bases: 7.